This T cell receptor beta chain derives from a study of blood T cell repertoires in COVID-19. As for the study in general: The United States, Italy and Spain supplied acute and convalescent COVID-19 samples.

Under the authors' procedure: From reference gene primer amplification, estimates of nucleated cell counts were derived. TCRdb keeps only in-frame clones here, not all; method: immunoSEQ multiplex PCR. For V, J and clone size, that table is used; D and trimming come from the DNA. This table has fewer than 250,000 clones, roughly 80% appearing once. The V gene lost 5 bases and the J gene lost 0 bases, with 14 bases spanning the gap. Germline lookup yields CDR1 SEHNR and CDR2 FQNEAQ (reference sequence). The CDR3 spans 16 residues. This clone was seen just once. The TCR comes from a man aged 55-75 years with acute or convalescent COVID-19. This chain uses TRBV7-9 with TRBJ1-5, with no clear D. The sample consisted of peripheral blood. CDR3 loop: CASSHEGRSSNQPQHF. CDR3 coding DNA: TGTGCCAGCAGCCACGAGGGCAGATCTAGCAATCAGCCCCAGCATTTT. The complete variable domain, with remaining parts taken from reference TRBV7-9 and TRBJ1-5, reads DTGVSQNPRHKITKRGQNVTFRCDPISEHNRLYWYRQTLGQGPEFLTYFQNEAQLEKSRLLSDRFSAERPKGSFSTLEIQRTEQGDSAMYLCASSHEGRSSNQPQHFGDGTRLSIL.